This T cell receptor beta chain comes out of a study of CD8+ T cells in alopecia areata. The sequencing template was cDNA reverse transcribed from extracted RNA. Data came from immunoSEQ multiplex PCR; TCRdb stores just in-frame clones and leaves some out. The table has 120,000 or so clones, approximately 57% seen once. This sample's treatment: oral pan-JAK inhibitor, 5-10 mg twice daily. Samples from alopecia areata patients were lesional scalp punch biopsies and peripheral blood. The sequence was obtained from a human donor with alopecia areata. This specimen was CD4+ T cells sorted from blood, taken at week 4, from a patient treated with tofacitinib.

The CDR3 DNA reads as TGCGCCAGCAGCTTGGCGGGGAACGAGCAGTTCTTC. It is translated as CASSLAGNEQFF. This chain links TRBV5-1 with TRBJ2-1, with a possible D match to TRBD2 (5 bases). This CDR3 has 12 residues. V was shortened by 0 bases and J by 10 bases, with 8 bases between the two germline ends. Germline V gives CDR1 SGHRS, CDR2 YFSETQ.